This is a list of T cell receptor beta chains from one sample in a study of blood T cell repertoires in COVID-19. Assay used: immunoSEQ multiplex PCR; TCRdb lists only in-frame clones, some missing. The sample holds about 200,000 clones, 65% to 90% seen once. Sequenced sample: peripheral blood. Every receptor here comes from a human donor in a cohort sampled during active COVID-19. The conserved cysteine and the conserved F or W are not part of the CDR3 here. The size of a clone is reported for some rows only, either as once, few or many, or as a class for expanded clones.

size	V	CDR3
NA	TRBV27	ASSGRIRDSYEQY
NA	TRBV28	ASSLGGGGVGYEQY
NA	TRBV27	ASSLSPGASEQF
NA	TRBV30	AWSVKTGNYGYT
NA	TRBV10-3	AISEPTTGTGDQPQH
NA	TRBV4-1	ASSQASGTTTDTQY
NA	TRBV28	ASSAPQGLYYDEQF
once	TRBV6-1	ASSDTQGRAYNEQF
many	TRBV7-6	ASSASGRGTDTQY
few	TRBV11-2	AGGRVPNQPQH
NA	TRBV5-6	ASSLWTGTSVVNEQF
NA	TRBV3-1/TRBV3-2	ASSQEAGLPSMREQY
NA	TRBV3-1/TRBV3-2	ASSQGSRGPLRGIQY
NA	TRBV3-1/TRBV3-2	ASTDRGLSDTQY
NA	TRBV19	ASSVTTGINTEAF
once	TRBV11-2	ASSWERGLAGGSYEQY
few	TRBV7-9	ASTRRRGVGTGELF
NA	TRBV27	ASSLYPVSSGANVLT
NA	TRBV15	ATSSFDSGRGYEQF
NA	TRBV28	ASSFPPGMGNQPQH
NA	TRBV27	ASSRQGTSNQPQH
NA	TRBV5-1	ASSFGLETQY
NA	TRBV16	ASSHPTGGASYNEQF
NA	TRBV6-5	ASSRDRGSDEQY
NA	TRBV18	ASYFSGQGRAGELF
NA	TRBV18	ASSTGRVYNQPQH
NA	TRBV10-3	AIRPGQGVSPLH
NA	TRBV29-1	SVAITSGWNEQF
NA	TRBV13	ASSPGLYYEQY
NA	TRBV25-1	ASSESSLEQF
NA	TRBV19	ASSPPDRGRAF
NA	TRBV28	ASGRQSYNEQF
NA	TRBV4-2	ASSQGLAENNEQF
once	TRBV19	ASSMDRNQPQH
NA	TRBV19	ASSTGGAGYQPQH
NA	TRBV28	ASSLHDRGRNQPQH
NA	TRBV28	ASSLLASGTETQY
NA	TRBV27	ASSHSGTGGQPQH
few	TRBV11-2	ASSLVGGQGRFEQY
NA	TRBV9	ASSPRDVRYGYT
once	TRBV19	ASSPPTSNTGELF
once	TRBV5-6	ASSLGDRGVSPLH
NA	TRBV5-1	ASSLDRNTEAF
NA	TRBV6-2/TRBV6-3	ASSYSPGYAGGLAKNIQY
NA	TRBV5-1	ASGSGGPSYNEQF
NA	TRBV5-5	ASSFSGGQPYEQY
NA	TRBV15	ATSRGGSASYEQY
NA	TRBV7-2	ASSPRTGNQPQH
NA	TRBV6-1	ASSEGQGPYNEQF
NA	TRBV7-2	ASISARGRVNTEAF